A single sample gave rise to the 3 T cell receptor beta chains below, sequenced in a study of blood T cells in healthy people across ages. Together with a sample-barcoded 5' primer, a J-beta primer mix was included in a second PCR lasting about 6 to 11 cycles. TCRdb passed the 5' RACE reads through MiXCR, listing each CDR3 protein once. The table shows about 1.8 million distinct CDR3 sequences, with 40% to 55% occurring only once. Source material: blood. All receptors derive from a middle-aged woman in good health.

The chain joins TRBV6-1 to TRBJ2-4, with D possibly TRBD1 on 7 matching bases. The V and J ends lost 5 bases and 3 bases respectively, with 20 bases between them. CDR3 size: 17 residues. CDR1 MNHNS and CDR2 SASEGT come from the germline V gene. DNA of the CDR3: TGTGCCAGCAGTACAGGGACTTTGGGACAGAGCAAAAACATTCAGTACTTC. The encoded protein is CASSTGTLGQSKNIQYF.

The chain is built from TRBV6-2 or TRBV6-3 and TRBJ2-1, with a possible D match to TRBD1 (6 bases). Germline V gives CDR1 MNHEY, CDR2 SVGEGT. Trimming removed 5 bases at V and 3 bases at J, with 11 bases between. This CDR3 has 14 amino acids. CDR3 region: CASSTGQFYNEQFF. CDR3 in DNA: TGTGCCAGCAGTACAGGACAGTTCTACAATGAGCAGTTCTTC.

This clonotype was seen only a few times. The rearrangement joins TRBV12-3 or TRBV12-4 to TRBJ1-2; TRBD1 matches at 7 bases. V lost 3 bases to trimming and J lost 0 bases; unmatched junction nucleotides: 4. This CDR3 is built from 15 residues. CDR3 region: CASSFAGGPNYGYTF. CDR3 DNA sequence: TGTGCCAGCAGTTTCGCAGGGGGTCCTAACTATGGCTACACCTTC.